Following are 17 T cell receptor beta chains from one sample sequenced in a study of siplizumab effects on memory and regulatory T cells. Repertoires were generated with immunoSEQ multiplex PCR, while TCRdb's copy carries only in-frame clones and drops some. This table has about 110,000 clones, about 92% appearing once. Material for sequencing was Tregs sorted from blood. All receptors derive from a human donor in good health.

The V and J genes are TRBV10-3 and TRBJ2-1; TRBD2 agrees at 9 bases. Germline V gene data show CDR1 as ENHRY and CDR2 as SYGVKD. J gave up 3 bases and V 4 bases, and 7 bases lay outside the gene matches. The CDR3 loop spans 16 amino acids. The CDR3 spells CAISGVGSGGYNEQFF. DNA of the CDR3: TGTGCCATCAGTGGTGTAGGTAGCGGGGGCTACAATGAGCAGTTCTTC.

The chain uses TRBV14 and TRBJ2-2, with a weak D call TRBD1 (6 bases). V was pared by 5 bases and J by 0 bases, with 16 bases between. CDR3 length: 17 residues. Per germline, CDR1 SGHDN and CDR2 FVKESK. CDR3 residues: CASSTLVGTTNTGELFF. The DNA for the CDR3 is TGTGCCAGCAGCACGCTCGTCGGGACAACGAACACCGGGGAGCTGTTTTTT.

CDR3 in amino acids: CAIRAGVDTDTQYF. CDR3 bases: TGTGCCATCAGGGCAGGGGTGGACACAGATACGCAGTATTTT. The rearrangement joins TRBV10-3 to TRBJ2-3, with D possibly being TRBD1 (6 bases). V dropped 6 bases and J dropped 2 bases, with 12 bases sitting between them. Germline V gene data show CDR1 as ENHRY and CDR2 as SYGVKD. CDR3 length: 14 amino acids.

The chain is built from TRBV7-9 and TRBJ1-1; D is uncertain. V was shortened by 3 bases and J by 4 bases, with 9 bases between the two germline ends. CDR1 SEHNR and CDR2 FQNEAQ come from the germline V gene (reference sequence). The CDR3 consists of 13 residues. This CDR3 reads CASSFFVGTEAFF. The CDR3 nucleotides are TGTGCCAGCAGCTTTTTCGTGGGCACTGAAGCTTTCTTT.

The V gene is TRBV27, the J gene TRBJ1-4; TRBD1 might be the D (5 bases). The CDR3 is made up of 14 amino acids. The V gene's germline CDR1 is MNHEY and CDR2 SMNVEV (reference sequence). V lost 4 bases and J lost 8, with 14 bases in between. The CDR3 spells CASSYGEGREKLFF. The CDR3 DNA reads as TGTGCCAGCAGTTATGGTGAGGGGAGAGAAAAACTGTTTTTT.

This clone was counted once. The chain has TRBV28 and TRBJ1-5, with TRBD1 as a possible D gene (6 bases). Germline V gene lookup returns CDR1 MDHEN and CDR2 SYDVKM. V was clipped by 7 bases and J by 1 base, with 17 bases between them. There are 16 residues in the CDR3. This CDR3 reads CASTTGSLISNQPQHF. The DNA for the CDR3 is TGTGCCAGCACCACAGGGAGTTTAATCAGCAATCAGCCCCAGCATTTT.

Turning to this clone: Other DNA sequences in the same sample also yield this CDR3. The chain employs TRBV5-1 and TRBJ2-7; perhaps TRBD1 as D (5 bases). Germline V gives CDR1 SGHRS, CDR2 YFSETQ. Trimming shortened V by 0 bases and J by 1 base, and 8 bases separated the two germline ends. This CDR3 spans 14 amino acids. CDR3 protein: CASSLVAGSYEQYF. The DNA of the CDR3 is TGCGCCAGCAGCTTGGTGGCAGGGTCCTACGAGCAGTACTTC.

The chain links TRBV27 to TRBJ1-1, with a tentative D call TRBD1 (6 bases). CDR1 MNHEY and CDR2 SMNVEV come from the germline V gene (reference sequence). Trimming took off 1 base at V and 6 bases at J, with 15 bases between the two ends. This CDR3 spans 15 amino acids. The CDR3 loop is CASSLYTRGGSEAFF. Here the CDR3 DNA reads TGTGCCAGCAGTTTATACACCAGGGGAGGTTCTGAAGCTTTCTTT.

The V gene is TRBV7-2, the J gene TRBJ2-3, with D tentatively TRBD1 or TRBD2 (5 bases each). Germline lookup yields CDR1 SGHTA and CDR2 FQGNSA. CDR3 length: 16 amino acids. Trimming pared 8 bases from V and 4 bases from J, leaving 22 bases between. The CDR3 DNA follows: TGTGCCAGCCGAGCCTGGGTGGCGAGGGGATCAGATACGCAGTATTTT. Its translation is CASRAWVARGSDTQYF.

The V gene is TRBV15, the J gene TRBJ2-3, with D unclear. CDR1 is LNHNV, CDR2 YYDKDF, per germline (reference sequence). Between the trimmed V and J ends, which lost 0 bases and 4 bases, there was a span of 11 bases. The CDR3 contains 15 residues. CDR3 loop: CATSRDPHPADTQYF. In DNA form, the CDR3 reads TGTGCCACCAGCAGAGACCCTCATCCGGCAGATACGCAGTATTTT.

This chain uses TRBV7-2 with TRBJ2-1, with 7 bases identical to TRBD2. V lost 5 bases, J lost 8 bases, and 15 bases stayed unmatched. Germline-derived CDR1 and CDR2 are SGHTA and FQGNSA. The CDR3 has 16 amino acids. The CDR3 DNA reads TGTGCCAGCAGCCTGGGGTGGGACTACCCGAGGGATGAGCAGTTCTTC. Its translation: CASSLGWDYPRDEQFF.

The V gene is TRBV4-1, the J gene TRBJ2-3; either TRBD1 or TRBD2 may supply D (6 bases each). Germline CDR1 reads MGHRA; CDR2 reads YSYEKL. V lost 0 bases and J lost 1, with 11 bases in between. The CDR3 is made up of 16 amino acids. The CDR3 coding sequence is TGCGCCAGCAGCCAAGAAGGGGGGCCTCGCACAGATACGCAGTATTTT. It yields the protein CASSQEGGPRTDTQYF.

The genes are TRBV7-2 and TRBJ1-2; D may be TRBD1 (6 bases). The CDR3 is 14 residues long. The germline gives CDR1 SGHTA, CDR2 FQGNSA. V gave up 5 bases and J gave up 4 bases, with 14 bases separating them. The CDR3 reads CASSLGGAIYGYTF. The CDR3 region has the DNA TGTGCCAGCAGCCTAGGGGGGGCCATCTATGGCTACACCTTC.

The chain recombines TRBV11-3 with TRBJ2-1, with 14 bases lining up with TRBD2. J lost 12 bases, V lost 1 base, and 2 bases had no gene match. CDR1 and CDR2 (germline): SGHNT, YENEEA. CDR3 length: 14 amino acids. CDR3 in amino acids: CASSLGGTSGGQFF. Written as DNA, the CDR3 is TGTGCCAGCAGCTTAGGCGGGACTAGCGGGGGGCAGTTCTTC.

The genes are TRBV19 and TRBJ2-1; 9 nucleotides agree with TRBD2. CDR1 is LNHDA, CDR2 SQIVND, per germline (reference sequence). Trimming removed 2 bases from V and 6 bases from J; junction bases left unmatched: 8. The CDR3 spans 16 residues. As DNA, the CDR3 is TGTGCCAGTAGTATACAGCGGGGGGCCCTCCGCAATGAGCAGTTCTTC. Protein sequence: CASSIQRGALRNEQFF.

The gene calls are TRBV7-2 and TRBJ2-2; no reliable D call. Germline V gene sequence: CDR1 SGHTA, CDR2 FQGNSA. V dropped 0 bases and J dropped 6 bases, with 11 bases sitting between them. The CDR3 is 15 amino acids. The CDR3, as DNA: TGTGCCAGCAGCTTAGCGCTGACTGAGCCCGGGGAGCTGTTTTTT. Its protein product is CASSLALTEPGELFF.

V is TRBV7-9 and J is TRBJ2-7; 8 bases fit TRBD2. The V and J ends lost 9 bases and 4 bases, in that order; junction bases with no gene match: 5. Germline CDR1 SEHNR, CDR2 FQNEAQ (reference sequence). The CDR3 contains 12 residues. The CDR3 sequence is CASSRGGYEQYF. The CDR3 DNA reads TGTGCCAGTTCCCGCGGGGGGTACGAGCAGTACTTC.